This is a list of T cell receptor beta chains from one sample in a study of T cell responses to AZD1222 COVID-19 vaccine. Generated by immunoSEQ multiplex PCR, the TCRdb table keeps only in-frame clones and is missing some. The sample holds some 150,000 clones; 70% to 90% are singletons and the top ten take approximately 3%. The sample in question was peripheral blood, obtained 28 days after the second AZD1222 dose. These receptors were collected from an adult who received the AZD1222 COVID-19 vaccine. Each CDR3 is given with its conserved first and last residue. A D gene is named only where the DNA matches it firmly. Size is stated for part of the rows, as once, few or many counts, or as a class when the clone is expanded.

-	TRBJ2-3	once	TRBV27	TGTGCCAGCAGTTTAGGGGACATTTGGACGCAGTATTTT	CASSLGDIWTQYF
-	TRBJ1-5	-	TRBV6-6	TGTGCCAGCAGTTGGACCGAGGATCAGCCCCAGCATTTT	CASSWTEDQPQHF
TRBD1	TRBJ2-6	-	TRBV24-1	TGTGCCACCAGCGCCGGACAGGGGAGAGCTGGGGCCAACGTCCTGACTTTC	CATSAGQGRAGANVLTF
-	TRBJ1-4	-	TRBV4-2	TGTGCCAGCAGCCAAGGAGATGGGGCTGCAACTAATGAAAAACTGTTTTTT	CASSQGDGAATNEKLFF
-	TRBJ2-7	-	TRBV19	TGTGCCAGTAGTATAGGGGCACAGACTTTTTACCCCTACGAGCAGTACTTC	CASSIGAQTFYPYEQYF
-	TRBJ1-1	-	TRBV29-1	TGCGATCCCGGGACATGCTACATACTACCTCGGAACACTGAAGCTTTCTTT	CDPGTCYILPRNTEAFF
-	TRBJ2-1	-	TRBV7-3	TGTGCCAGCAGCCCCACGGGTACTTACAATGAGCAGTTCTTC	CASSPTGTYNEQFF
-	TRBJ2-7	once	TRBV3-1/TRBV3-2	TGTGCCAGCAGCGGTAGGTGGGGCGTCTCCTACGAGCAGTACTTC	CASSGRWGVSYEQYF
-	TRBJ2-1	-	TRBV6-5	TGTGCCGCCCAGAGTTTCGGCAATGAGCAGTTCTTC	CAAQSFGNEQFF
-	TRBJ1-1	-	TRBV7-3	TGTGCCAGCAGCTTAATGATGAACACTGAAGCTTTCTTT	CASSLMMNTEAFF
-	TRBJ2-7	-	TRBV5-1	TGCGCCAGCAGCGAGGACAGCCGAGCCCTCTACGAGCAGTACTTC	CASSEDSRALYEQYF
-	TRBJ2-5	-	TRBV14	TGTGCCAGCAGCCAAGTGTCCAGACTCCAAGAGACCCAGTACTTC	CASSQVSRLQETQYF
TRBD2	TRBJ2-1	-	TRBV3-1/TRBV3-2	TGTGCCAGCAGCCAGGGAGGGGAAAATGAGCAGTTCTTC	CASSQGGENEQFF
-	TRBJ1-5	-	TRBV6-2/TRBV6-3	TGTGCCAGCAGTGGACATAGCAATCAGCCCCAGCATTTT	CASSGHSNQPQHF
TRBD1	TRBJ1-3	-	TRBV10-3	TGTGCCATCGGTCGGGACAGGGAGGGAAACACCATATATTTT	CAIGRDREGNTIYF
TRBD1	TRBJ2-7	-	TRBV6-5	TGTGCCAGCAGGGAGATGGGACAGGGATTCTACGAGCAGTACTTC	CASREMGQGFYEQYF
-	TRBJ1-1	-	TRBV3-1/TRBV3-2	TGTGCCAGCAGCCACTCGAACACTGAAGCTTTCTTT	CASSHSNTEAFF
-	TRBJ2-3	-	TRBV6-2/TRBV6-3	TGTGCCAGCAGTTACGGGGGGTTCTATCCAGATACGCAGTATTTT	CASSYGGFYPDTQYF
-	TRBJ1-6	-	TRBV19	TGTGCCAGTAGGGAAGGGGCCCCCTATAATTCACCCCTCCACTTT	CASREGAPYNSPLHF
-	TRBJ1-1	-	TRBV6-5	TGTGCCAGCCTTCCTGGATTGAACACTGAAGCTTTCTTT	CASLPGLNTEAFF
-	TRBJ2-3	few	TRBV27	TGTGCCAGCAGTTCCCCAATTGGCACAGATACGCAGTATTTT	CASSSPIGTDTQYF
-	TRBJ1-4	-	TRBV4-3	TGCGCCAGCAGCCAAGTGGCCGGGGGTGTGGGGAATGAAAAACTGTTTTTT	CASSQVAGGVGNEKLFF
-	TRBJ1-3	-	TRBV6-1	TGTGCCAGCAGTGAAACTACTTGGGGGATCAGTTTTGGAAACACCATATATTTT	CASSETTWGISFGNTIYF
TRBD2	TRBJ2-1	once	TRBV5-1	TGCGCCAGCAGCTTCGGGACTAGCGGGAGGAGCTCCTACAATGAGCAGTTCTTC	CASSFGTSGRSSYNEQFF
-	TRBJ2-2	once	TRBV20-1	TGCAGTGCTAGTTACGGGGACACCGGGGAGCTGTTTTTT	CSASYGDTGELFF
-	TRBJ1-4	-	TRBV5-1	TGCGCCAGCAGCTTGGCCTGGGGGGGATCAACTAATGAAAAACTGTTTTTT	CASSLAWGGSTNEKLFF
-	TRBJ2-1	-	TRBV9	TGTGCCAGCAGCGAGAAGGGTACGGACTACAATGAGCAGTTCTTC	CASSEKGTDYNEQFF
-	TRBJ2-7	-	TRBV30	TGTGCCTTATCCTACCAGGGGTACGAGCAGTACTTC	CALSYQGYEQYF
-	TRBJ1-3	-	TRBV5-6	TGTGCCAGCAGCTTAGTACCCCGGAACACCATATATTTT	CASSLVPRNTIYF
TRBD2	TRBJ2-1	-	TRBV28	TGTGCCAGCAGTGGGACTAGTCGGGGTGGTGAGCAGTTCTTC	CASSGTSRGGEQFF
-	TRBJ2-1	-	TRBV5-1	TGCGCCAGCAGACCACCCGGGGAATACAATGAGCAGTTCTTC	CASRPPGEYNEQFF
-	TRBJ1-3	once	TRBV19	TGTGCCAGTAGAAACCCGGATCGGGACACCATATATTTT	CASRNPDRDTIYF
-	TRBJ2-1	-	TRBV28	TGTGCCAGCAGTTTCCGGGTTGATCAGTTCTTC	CASSFRVDQFF
-	TRBJ2-1	-	TRBV7-3	TGTGCCAGCAGCTTGCACTACGATGGGACCTACAATGAGCAGTTCTTC	CASSLHYDGTYNEQFF
TRBD1	TRBJ1-5	few	TRBV19	TGTGCCAGTATGGCCGTCACAGGGGTTGGTCAGCCCCAGCATTTT	CASMAVTGVGQPQHF
-	TRBJ1-5	-	TRBV10-3	TGTGCCATCAGTGCCTCCCCAGGCAGGGATAGCAATCAGCCCCAGCATTTT	CAISASPGRDSNQPQHF
-	TRBJ1-5	-	TRBV6-5	TGTGCCAGCAGTACAGGCTATCAGCCCCAGCATTTT	CASSTGYQPQHF
TRBD2	TRBJ2-7	-	TRBV5-1	TGCGCCAGCAGCTTTGCGGGAGGGTACGAGCAGTACTTC	CASSFAGGYEQYF
-	TRBJ1-6	-	TRBV6-5	TGTGCCAGCAGCGTCGGGACCAAGGGTAATTCACCCCTCCACTTT	CASSVGTKGNSPLHF
TRBD1	TRBJ2-2	-	TRBV2	TGTGCCAGCATCGGACAGGTGCCCACCGGGGAGCTGTTTTTT	CASIGQVPTGELFF
-	TRBJ1-2	few	TRBV18	TGTGCCAGCTCACCCGACGGCCAGCCCTATGGCTACACCTTC	CASSPDGQPYGYTF
TRBD2	TRBJ2-2	once	TRBV4-3	TGCGCCAGCAGCCAAATCCCTCTACCATTAGCGGGGGGTAAGAACACCGGGGAGCTGTTTTTT	CASSQIPLPLAGGKNTGELFF
-	TRBJ1-2	-	TRBV27	TGTGCCAGCAGTTTCGGCAGGGACCATGGCTACACCTTC	CASSFGRDHGYTF
-	TRBJ2-7	once	TRBV7-9	TGTGCCAGCAGCTTAGAAGCCCCTCTTATCAGCTACGAGCAGTACTTC	CASSLEAPLISYEQYF
-	TRBJ1-2	-	TRBV24-1	TGTGCCACCAGTGGCCGTTCGAACTATGGCTACACCTTC	CATSGRSNYGYTF
-	TRBJ1-6	-	TRBV5-1	TGCGCCAGCAGCTGGGGGACGGGTTCACCCCTCCACTTT	CASSWGTGSPLHF